A selection of T cell receptor beta chains follows, all from one sample in a study of tumor and adjacent non-tumor tissue in lung cancer. TCRdb ran MiXCR on the multiplex PCR reads and lists one entry per CDR3 protein. This table holds around 99,000 distinct CDR3 sequences, about 65% found once. Sequenced material: distant non-tumor lung tissue. The receptor set was obtained from a man in his sixties with non-small cell lung cancer. The CDR3 runs from the conserved cysteine through the conserved F or W. A D gene is named only where the DNA matches it firmly. A clone size is listed for some rows: how often the clone was seen (once, few, many), or a class if it is expanded.

j_gene: TRBJ2-3; v_gene: TRBV11-3; abundance: -; d_gene: -; CDR3nt: TGTGCCAGCGGCTTAGTCGGCTTCACAGATGCTCAGTACTTT; CDR3aa: CASGLVGFTDAQYF
j_gene: TRBJ2-1; v_gene: TRBV6-2/TRBV6-3; abundance: -; d_gene: TRBD1; CDR3nt: TGTGTCACCAGTTACTCTGACAGGGGGCTGGAGAATGAGCAGTTCTTC; CDR3aa: CVTSYSDRGLENEQFF
j_gene: TRBJ2-3; v_gene: TRBV20-1; abundance: -; d_gene: TRBD2; CDR3nt: TGCAGTGTTGCGGGACTAGCGTTGGGCCCAGATACGCAGTATTTT; CDR3aa: CSVAGLALGPDTQYF
j_gene: TRBJ1-1; v_gene: TRBV11-2; abundance: -; d_gene: -; CDR3nt: TGTGCCAGCAGCTTAGCATCAAGGGCTGAAACTTTCTTT; CDR3aa: CASSLASRAETFF
j_gene: TRBJ2-7; v_gene: TRBV21-1; abundance: few; d_gene: -; CDR3nt: TGTGCCAGCAGCAAAGGGAGAGGAACAAACCCCGTCTTCTACGAGCAGTACTTC; CDR3aa: CASSKGRGTNPVFYEQYF
j_gene: TRBJ2-3; v_gene: TRBV12-3/TRBV12-4; abundance: -; d_gene: TRBD2; CDR3nt: TGTGCCAGCAGCTCTAGCGGGAAATCAGATACGCAGTACTTT; CDR3aa: CASSSSGKSDTQYF
j_gene: TRBJ1-1; v_gene: TRBV29-1; abundance: many; d_gene: TRBD1; CDR3nt: TGCAGCGTTGAAATAGGGGACAGGGGTGAAGCTTTCTTT; CDR3aa: CSVEIGDRGEAFF
j_gene: TRBJ2-2; v_gene: TRBV20-1; abundance: few; d_gene: TRBD2; CDR3nt: TGCAGTGCTTTGCCCACCGGCAGCGGGGGCCTCAACACCGGGGAGCTGTTTTTT; CDR3aa: CSALPTGSGGLNTGELFF
j_gene: TRBJ2-6; v_gene: TRBV28; abundance: -; d_gene: -; CDR3nt: TGTGCCAGCAGTTACTCCCGACCTGCTGGGGCCAACGTCATGACTTTC; CDR3aa: CASSYSRPAGANVMTF
j_gene: TRBJ2-2; v_gene: TRBV11-2; abundance: -; d_gene: TRBD2; CDR3nt: TGTGCCAGCAGTTCGGGACCAGCGGGAGCGACTAACTCCGGGGAGCTGTTTTTT; CDR3aa: CASSSGPAGATNSGELFF
j_gene: TRBJ2-7; v_gene: TRBV29-1; abundance: -; d_gene: -; CDR3nt: TGCAGCGCCGAAAAGGGTTACGAGCAGTACTTC; CDR3aa: CSAEKGYEQYF
j_gene: TRBJ2-1; v_gene: TRBV29-1; abundance: -; d_gene: -; CDR3nt: TGCGGCGCTAACGAGGCCACACAGGGTGCCATGGATGAGCAGTTCTTC; CDR3aa: CGANEATQGAMDEQFF
j_gene: TRBJ2-1; v_gene: TRBV11-2; abundance: -; d_gene: -; CDR3nt: TGTACCAGCAGCTTAGATCATGGGACGTTTGAGCAGTTCTTC; CDR3aa: CTSSLDHGTFEQFF
j_gene: TRBJ1-3; v_gene: TRBV4-2; abundance: -; d_gene: -; CDR3nt: TGTGCCAGCAGCCTGGAATTAAGGGTCCCTGGAAGCACCATATATTTT; CDR3aa: CASSLELRVPGSTIYF
j_gene: TRBJ1-3; v_gene: TRBV24-1; abundance: few; d_gene: -; CDR3nt: TGTGCCACCAGTGATGGTGCCGGACAGAATATTGGAAACACCATATATTTT; CDR3aa: CATSDGAGQNIGNTIYF
j_gene: TRBJ2-4; v_gene: TRBV12-3/TRBV12-4; abundance: many; d_gene: -; CDR3nt: TGTGCCAGCAGTTTTCGGGGAACTAAAAACATTCAGTACTTC; CDR3aa: CASSFRGTKNIQYF
j_gene: TRBJ2-5; v_gene: TRBV14; abundance: many; d_gene: TRBD1; CDR3nt: TGTGCCAGCAGCCCCCGGGGGACAGGAGATTCGCGGGACGAGACCCAGTACTTC; CDR3aa: CASSPRGTGDSRDETQYF
j_gene: TRBJ1-5; v_gene: TRBV12-3/TRBV12-4; abundance: -; d_gene: TRBD1; CDR3nt: TGTCCCAGCAGTACAGGGGGCAATCAGCCTCAGCATTTT; CDR3aa: CPSSTGGNQPQHF
j_gene: TRBJ1-4; v_gene: TRBV6-5; abundance: many; d_gene: -; CDR3nt: TGTGCCAGCAGTTACTCGGGGCCTGCAACTAATGAAAAACTGTTTTTT; CDR3aa: CASSYSGPATNEKLFF
j_gene: TRBJ2-3; v_gene: TRBV6-6; abundance: -; d_gene: TRBD1; CDR3nt: TGTGCCAGCAGTACTAGGACAGGCAACACAGATACGCAGTATTTT; CDR3aa: CASSTRTGNTDTQYF
j_gene: TRBJ2-5; v_gene: TRBV28; abundance: few; d_gene: TRBD2; CDR3nt: TGTGCCAGCAGTTTTGGGGGAGCGGGAGCCGGGGAGACCCAGTACTTC; CDR3aa: CASSFGGAGAGETQYF
j_gene: TRBJ2-7; v_gene: TRBV4-1; abundance: -; d_gene: -; CDR3nt: TGCGCCAGCGGCCAAGAGGCAGGTGGGGCATCCTACGAGCAGTACTTC; CDR3aa: CASGQEAGGASYEQYF
j_gene: TRBJ2-1; v_gene: TRBV6-2/TRBV6-3; abundance: many; d_gene: -; CDR3nt: TGTGCCAGCAGTTACGGTATAGGGTCCCCTGGCCCATACAATGAGCAGTTCTTC; CDR3aa: CASSYGIGSPGPYNEQFF
j_gene: TRBJ1-4; v_gene: TRBV7-6; abundance: -; d_gene: TRBD1; CDR3nt: TGTGCCAGCAGCCAGGGGGGCGAAGAACTGTTTTTT; CDR3aa: CASSQGGEELFF
j_gene: TRBJ1-1; v_gene: TRBV6-1; abundance: -; d_gene: -; CDR3nt: TGTGCCAGCAGCATGCCAGGGATGAACACTGAAGCTTGCTTT; CDR3aa: CASSMPGMNTEACF
j_gene: TRBJ2-3; v_gene: TRBV20-1; abundance: few; d_gene: -; CDR3nt: TGCAGTACACTAGCACCCACTAGCACAGATACGCAGTATTTT; CDR3aa: CSTLAPTSTDTQYF
j_gene: TRBJ2-1; v_gene: TRBV5-1; abundance: few; d_gene: TRBD1; CDR3nt: TGCGCCATCAGACTCAACGGACAGGGATACAATGAGCAGTTCTTC; CDR3aa: CAIRLNGQGYNEQFF
j_gene: TRBJ2-5; v_gene: TRBV5-1; abundance: -; d_gene: -; CDR3nt: TGCGCCAGCAGCTCGGATACTATAGAGACCCAGTACTTC; CDR3aa: CASSSDTIETQYF
j_gene: TRBJ2-1; v_gene: TRBV6-4; abundance: many; d_gene: -; CDR3nt: TGTGCCAGCAGTGACTCGGCTCTGGATGAGCAGTTCTTC; CDR3aa: CASSDSALDEQFF
j_gene: TRBJ1-1; v_gene: TRBV7-6; abundance: few; d_gene: -; CDR3nt: TGTGCCAGCAGCCGAGAAAGGTTCAACACTGAAGCTTTCTTT; CDR3aa: CASSRERFNTEAFF
j_gene: TRBJ1-2; v_gene: TRBV6-6; abundance: -; d_gene: -; CDR3nt: TGTGCCAGCAGTGACCTGGACACTATTAACTGGAATGGCTACACCTTC; CDR3aa: CASSDLDTINWNGYTF
j_gene: TRBJ2-5; v_gene: TRBV7-2; abundance: -; d_gene: TRBD2; CDR3nt: TGTGCCAGCAGCTTCACCCTAGCGGGGCAAGAGACCCAGTACTTC; CDR3aa: CASSFTLAGQETQYF
j_gene: TRBJ2-7; v_gene: TRBV6-6; abundance: -; d_gene: -; CDR3nt: TGTGTCAGCAGGGGGGTCGGTTACGAGCAGTACTTC; CDR3aa: CVSRGVGYEQYF
j_gene: TRBJ1-5; v_gene: TRBV12-3/TRBV12-4; abundance: -; d_gene: TRBD1; CDR3nt: TGTACTAGCAATAACCTTGGAGGGGGCATCAATCAGCCCCAGCATTTT; CDR3aa: CTSNNLGGGINQPQHF
j_gene: TRBJ2-5; v_gene: TRBV6-5; abundance: -; d_gene: -; CDR3nt: TGTGCCCGCAGTTACTCGGTCAACGGGGAGACCCAATACTTC; CDR3aa: CARSYSVNGETQYF
j_gene: TRBJ2-3; v_gene: TRBV11-3; abundance: -; d_gene: -; CDR3nt: TGTGCCAGCTTAGTCGGCTACACAGATACGCAGTATTTT; CDR3aa: CASLVGYTDTQYF
j_gene: TRBJ1-3; v_gene: TRBV6-5; abundance: -; d_gene: -; CDR3nt: TGTGCCAGCAGGAAACAGAAAAACTCTGGAAATACCATATATTTT; CDR3aa: CASRKQKNSGNTIYF
j_gene: TRBJ2-7; v_gene: TRBV12-3/TRBV12-4; abundance: -; d_gene: -; CDR3nt: TGTGCCAGCAGTCATGTTCAGGGGTTCGGGGAGCAGTATTTC; CDR3aa: CASSHVQGFGEQYF
j_gene: TRBJ2-3; v_gene: TRBV6-1; abundance: -; d_gene: TRBD2; CDR3nt: TGTACCAGCAGTTTGCTGTCTAGCGGGAGCCATACGCAGTATTTT; CDR3aa: CTSSLLSSGSHTQYF
j_gene: TRBJ1-2; v_gene: TRBV6-6; abundance: -; d_gene: -; CDR3nt: TGTGCCAGCACCCCGGGGGGATTACAAGGTGCCTACACCTTC; CDR3aa: CASTPGGLQGAYTF
j_gene: TRBJ2-1; v_gene: TRBV4-2; abundance: -; d_gene: TRBD1; CDR3nt: TGTGCCAGCAGCCCCACGCGCAGGGACAGTGAGCAGCTCTTC; CDR3aa: CASSPTRRDSEQLF
j_gene: TRBJ1-1; v_gene: TRBV4-1; abundance: few; d_gene: -; CDR3nt: TGCGCCAGCAGCGCAAGGGAGATCATTGAAGCTTTCTTT; CDR3aa: CASSAREIIEAFF
j_gene: TRBJ2-7; v_gene: TRBV29-1; abundance: many; d_gene: -; CDR3nt: TGCAGCGTTGCGCACTCTTCCTACGAGCAGTACTTC; CDR3aa: CSVAHSSYEQYF
j_gene: TRBJ1-2; v_gene: TRBV5-6; abundance: -; d_gene: -; CDR3nt: -; CDR3aa: CAISLQRTAYGCTF
j_gene: TRBJ2-3; v_gene: TRBV5-5; abundance: -; d_gene: -; CDR3nt: TGTTCCAGCGGCTTGGGGGCGGACACAGATACGCAGTATTTT; CDR3aa: CSSGLGADTDTQYF